The clone carrying this T cell receptor beta chain was counted at least ten times. Antigen unknown. This record belongs to a study of T cell repertoires in cytomegalovirus infection. Study as a whole: Public TCR beta signatures marked donors with CMV infection and the matching HLA.

MiXCR was run by TCRdb on the reads, yielding one entry per CDR3 protein. The table shows a few hundred thousand distinct CDR3 sequences, with 25% to 30% occurring only once. Germline CDR1 and CDR2: SGHTA and FQGNSA. V gave up 5 bases and J gave up 2 bases; unmatched junction bases: 4. The CDR3 extends over 14 amino acids. Sequencing used cultured PBMCs, obtained from culture after CMV antigen stimulation. The TCR comes from a human donor in good health (CMV status not recorded). Some clones in this sample may be carry-over from other donors' samples. The genes are TRBV7-2 and TRBJ1-1, with 8 bases that match TRBD1. CDR3 coding DNA: TGTGCCAGCAGCCCGGACAGGGCCAACACTGAAGCTTTCTTT. This sequence encodes CASSPDRANTEAFF.